The 30 T cell receptor beta chains presented below share a single source sample, sequenced in a study of cytomegalovirus exposure and HLA in healthy donors (TCRdb year 2017). The method behind the library was the immunoSEQ multiplex PCR assay. TCRdb took this table from immuneACCESS and kept in-frame rearrangements with V and J called. Such tables lack part of the clones; where checked against another copy, unresolved V genes explain under half of the gap, and the rest is unexplained. The sample profile shows 260,000 or so clones; 85% to 90% of them were found once. Together, the top ten hold less than 3% of the sample. The sequenced material came from PBMCs. Receptor source: a man between 18 and 29 years old in good health and CMV-seronegative.

The V call is TRBV28, the J call TRBJ1-2; D not resolved. CDR1 is MDHEN, CDR2 SYDVKM, per germline. V dropped 6 bases and J dropped 6 bases, with 5 bases sitting between them. The CDR3 has 10 amino acids. The CDR3 is CASSGNGYTF. CDR3 coding DNA: TGTGCCAGCAGCGGGAATGGCTACACCTTC.

This sequence joins TRBV6-1 and TRBJ2-2; TRBD2 aligns across 10 bases. Germline loops: CDR1 MNHNS, CDR2 SASEGT. The ends lost 3 bases at V and 6 bases at J; junction bases unmatched: 4. This CDR3 is 15 amino acids long. DNA for the CDR3: TGTGCCAGCAGTGATCTAGCGGGAGTGTCCGGGGAGCTGTTTTTT. This sequence encodes CASSDLAGVSGELFF.

CDR3 nucleotide sequence: TGTGCCATTTCGACAGGAACCAATTCACCCCTCCACTTT. As protein: CAISTGTNSPLHF. The rearrangement links TRBV10-3 to TRBJ1-6; D is perhaps TRBD1 (6 bases). CDR1 ENHRY and CDR2 SYGVKD come from the germline V gene. Trimming took off 9 bases at V and 7 bases at J, with 13 bases between the two ends. CDR3 length: 13 residues.

V and J are TRBV7-2 and TRBJ2-7, with D possibly being TRBD2 (6 bases). CDR1 and CDR2 (germline): SGHTA, FQGNSA. The CDR3 covers 14 residues. V was trimmed by 2 bases and J by 4 bases, leaving 12 bases between them. This chain's CDR3 is CASSLRDFMYEQYF. The CDR3 DNA reads as TGTGCCAGCAGCTTACGGGACTTCATGTACGAGCAGTACTTC.

The V call is TRBV7-2, the J call TRBJ2-7; TRBD2 aligns across 15 bases. The CDR3 sequence is 16 residues long. V shed 5 bases, J shed 4 bases, and the junction held 6 bases outside the gene matches. CDR1 SGHTA and CDR2 FQGNSA come from the germline V gene. The chain's CDR3 is CASSKRTSGRGYEQYF. The CDR3 DNA reads as TGTGCCAGCAGCAAACGGACTAGCGGGAGGGGGTACGAGCAGTACTTC.

J is TRBJ2-4 and V is TRBV27; D may be TRBD2 (5 bases). This CDR3 has 15 residues. Germline lookup yields CDR1 MNHEY and CDR2 SMNVEV (reference sequence). V was pared by 4 bases and J by 3 bases, with 13 bases between. The chain's CDR3 is CASSSPGLGKNIQYF. For the CDR3, the DNA is TGTGCCAGCAGTTCCCCGGGGTTAGGCAAAAACATTCAGTACTTC.

This clone has more than one count but fewer than ten. The rearrangement uses TRBV9 and TRBJ1-1; D perhaps matches TRBD1 (5 bases). Trimming removed 3 bases at V and 6 bases at J, with 21 bases between. The CDR3 covers 16 residues. Germline V gene lookup returns CDR1 SGDLS and CDR2 YYNGEE. The CDR3 DNA reads TGTGCCAGCAGCGCGAGTCAGGGTCATGGAGTCCCTGAAGCTTTCTTT. The encoded protein is CASSASQGHGVPEAFF.

J is TRBJ2-6 and V is TRBV9, with 8 bases lining up with TRBD1. The germline gives CDR1 SGDLS, CDR2 YYNGEE. The CDR3 covers 15 residues. After removal of 4 bases from V and 4 bases from J, the junction contained 4 bases not matched to a gene. The CDR3 reads CASSPGQGGANVLTF. As DNA, the CDR3 is TGTGCCAGCAGCCCCGGACAGGGAGGGGCCAACGTCCTGACTTTC. The whole variable domain, filled in from reference TRBV9 and TRBJ2-6, reads DSGVTQTPKHLITATGQRVTLRCSPRSGDLSVYWYQQSLDQGLQFLIQYYNGEERAKGNILERFSAQQFPDLHSELNLSSLELGDSALYFCASSPGQGGANVLTFGAGSRLTVL.

The genes are TRBV5-1 and TRBJ1-6; the D is unclear. V was clipped by 1 base and J by 11 bases, with 13 bases between them. Germline lookup yields CDR1 SGHRS and CDR2 YFSETQ. The CDR3 contains 14 residues. The CDR3 loop is CASSLNGEPPPLHF. The CDR3 DNA reads as TGCGCCAGCAGCTTGAACGGGGAACCTCCACCCCTCCACTTT.

The J gene is TRBJ2-7, the V gene TRBV5-1, with 8 bases fitting TRBD1. Germline values: CDR1 SGHRS, CDR2 YFSETQ. V shed 4 bases and J 2 bases; nucleotides not matched to a gene: 8. CDR3 length: 15 residues. CDR3: CASSPGQVITYEQYF. CDR3 coding DNA: TGCGCCAGCAGCCCGGGACAGGTTATTACCTACGAGCAGTACTTC.

V usage is TRBV7-2 and J usage is TRBJ2-5; TRBD1 matches at 7 bases. CDR1 and CDR2 from the germline V gene are SGHTA and FQGNSA. CDR3 size: 14 residues. With V trimmed by 4 bases and J by 7 bases, 9 bases remained unmatched. The CDR3 sequence: CASSSDRARTTQYF. In DNA, the CDR3 is TGTGCCAGCAGCTCCGACAGGGCGAGGACGACCCAGTACTTC.

This sequence joins TRBV15 and TRBJ2-1, with a weak D call TRBD2 (5 bases). This CDR3 has 14 residues. V shed 6 bases and J shed 0 bases, with 9 bases lying between them. Germline CDR1 reads LNHNV; CDR2 reads YYDKDF (reference sequence). CDR3 sequence (DNA): TGTGCCACCAGTATACTAGGCTCCTACAATGAGCAGTTCTTC. Its protein product is CATSILGSYNEQFF.

The genes are TRBV5-1 and TRBJ1-1; no definite D call. CDR1 and CDR2 (germline): SGHRS, YFSETQ. The CDR3 runs 13 residues. Trimming left V 1 base short and J 0 bases short, with 4 bases between. The CDR3 protein is CASSLLVNTEAFF. The DNA of the CDR3 is TGCGCCAGCAGCTTGTTAGTGAACACTGAAGCTTTCTTT.

CDR3 sequence (DNA): TGTGCCAGCTCACCTTCCCAAGGGGGTGAAAAACTGTTTTTT. It translates to CASSPSQGGEKLFF. The chain employs TRBV18 and TRBJ1-4, with D perhaps matching TRBD1 (6 bases). Germline values: CDR1 KGHSH, CDR2 LQKENI. The germline V and J ends were trimmed by 3 bases and 7 bases, with 12 bases remaining between them. The CDR3 sequence is 14 residues long.

V is TRBV19 and J is TRBJ1-1; D not certain. CDR3 size: 14 residues. Germline CDR1 and CDR2: LNHDA and SQIVND (reference sequence). Trimming left V 5 bases short and J 4 bases short, with 14 bases between. The CDR3, as DNA: TGTGCCAGTAGTTCACAACACGATCCCACTGAAGCTTTCTTT. Translation gives CASSSQHDPTEAFF.

This clone appeared a few times. The chain combines TRBV27 with TRBJ1-2; 8 nucleotides align to TRBD1. The CDR3 is 15 residues long. The ends lost 3 bases at V and 7 bases at J; junction bases unmatched: 10. The V gene's germline CDR1 is MNHEY and CDR2 SMNVEV (reference sequence). CDR3: CASSLGQRRGLGYTF. In nucleotides, the CDR3 is TGTGCCAGCAGTTTGGGACAGCGCAGGGGGCTTGGCTACACCTTC.

The chain links TRBV5-1 to TRBJ2-1; 12 nucleotides align to TRBD1. CDR3 length: 15 residues. The V segment lost 6 bases and the J segment 9 bases; nucleotides outside the gene matches: 10. Germline assignment: CDR1 SGHRS and CDR2 YFSETQ. The chain's CDR3 is CASTKPGQGAGEQFF. CDR3 nucleotide sequence: TGCGCCAGCACGAAGCCGGGACAGGGGGCCGGTGAGCAGTTCTTC.

The V gene is TRBV6-6, the J gene TRBJ2-1; 7 bases fit TRBD2. Germline CDR1 reads MNHNY; CDR2 reads SVGAGI (reference sequence). V lost 6 bases and J lost 8; bases outside the gene matches: 1. CDR3 size: 11 residues. The CDR3 DNA reads as TGTGCCAGCAGGCTAGCGGATGAGCAGTTCTTC. Translation: CASRLADEQFF.

V usage is TRBV9 and J usage is TRBJ2-3; D is unresolved. The V gene lost 0 bases and the J gene lost 2 bases, with 16 bases spanning the gap. The CDR3 has 17 amino acids. CDR1 and CDR2 (germline): SGDLS, YYNGEE. This chain's CDR3 is CASSVGSRRIITDTQYF. The CDR3 coding sequence is TGTGCCAGCAGCGTAGGCAGTAGGCGGATAATCACAGATACGCAGTATTTT.

The J gene is TRBJ1-6, the V gene TRBV25-1; TRBD1 agrees at 9 bases. The CDR3 is 14 amino acids. Trimming took 7 bases from V and 8 from J; bases not matched to a gene: 6. The germline gives CDR1 MGHDK, CDR2 SYGVNS. The CDR3: CASTQTGGDSPLHF. Here the CDR3 DNA reads TGTGCCAGCACCCAGACAGGGGGTGATTCACCCCTCCACTTT. The whole variable domain, remainder taken from reference TRBV25-1 and TRBJ1-6, is EADIYQTPRYLVIGTGKKITLECSQTMGHDKMYWYQQDPGMELHLIHYSYGVNSTEKGDLSSESTVSRIRTEHFPLTLESARPSHTSQYLCASTQTGGDSPLHFGNGTRLTVT.

The rearrangement joins TRBV19 to TRBJ1-4; D remains unclear. The CDR3 runs to 15 residues. V dropped 7 bases and J dropped 7 bases, with 19 bases sitting between them. Germline V gene sequence: CDR1 LNHDA, CDR2 SQIVND (reference sequence). The CDR3, as DNA: TGTGCCAGTAACCCGGCCGCTGCAGGTCGTGAAAAACTGTTTTTT. This translates into CASNPAAAGREKLFF.

The gene calls are TRBV6-5 and TRBJ1-4, with D possibly TRBD1 on 5 matching bases. Germline V gives CDR1 MNHEY, CDR2 SVGAGI. This CDR3 is 13 amino acids long. The V end lost 8 bases, the J end lost 8 bases, and 15 bases lay between the germline ends. CDR3 nucleotide sequence: TGTGCCAGCGGGCGGAGGGGAGAGGAAAAACTGTTTTTT. It specifies CASGRRGEEKLFF.

The chain links TRBV9 to TRBJ2-1, with 9 bases lining up with TRBD2. V gave up 0 bases and J gave up 6 bases; unmatched junction bases: 4. This CDR3 contains 15 residues. Germline CDR1 is SGDLS and CDR2 is YYNGEE. The CDR3 is CASSVGGLATNEQFF. Here the CDR3 DNA reads TGTGCCAGCAGCGTAGGGGGACTAGCAACCAATGAGCAGTTCTTC. Using reference TRBV9 and TRBJ2-1 for the parts outside the CDR3, the full variable domain is DSGVTQTPKHLITATGQRVTLRCSPRSGDLSVYWYQQSLDQGLQFLIQYYNGEERAKGNILERFSAQQFPDLHSELNLSSLELGDSALYFCASSVGGLATNEQFFGPGTRLTVL.

The chain couples TRBV6-5 to TRBJ1-6, with D uncertain. Looked up from germline, CDR1 is MNHEY and CDR2 is SVGAGI. Between the trimmed V and J ends, which lost 2 bases and 8 bases, there was a span of 10 bases. CDR3 size: 14 residues. CDR3 bases: TGTGCCAGCAGTTACGAGGGAATGGATTCACCCCTCCACTTT. This sequence encodes CASSYEGMDSPLHF.

The chain combines TRBV7-2 with TRBJ1-2; D is possibly TRBD1 (6 bases). The CDR3 is 14 amino acids. V was pared by 2 bases and J by 2 bases, with 9 bases between. Germline CDR1 reads SGHTA; CDR2 reads FQGNSA. CDR3 sequence: CASSLSTGNYGYTF. In nucleotides, the CDR3 is TGTGCCAGCAGCTTAAGTACAGGGAACTATGGCTACACCTTC.

Relative to its sample, this clone is medium-sized (0.01 to 0.1%). The sample carries other DNA sequences with the same CDR3. The chain links TRBV7-2 to TRBJ1-1; weak D call: TRBD1 (5 bases). V was pared by 1 base and J by 8 bases, with 5 bases between. Germline assignment: CDR1 SGHTA and CDR2 FQGNSA. The CDR3 runs to 11 residues. The CDR3 region is CASSLGTEAFF. Written as DNA, the CDR3 is TGTGCCAGCAGCTTAGGGACAGAAGCTTTCTTT.

The genes are TRBV10-3 and TRBJ1-2; D not certain. V lost 11 bases to trimming and J lost 0 bases, with 13 bases between them. Germline values: CDR1 ENHRY, CDR2 SYGVKD. CDR3 size: 13 residues. The DNA for the CDR3 is TGTGCCTCGGCGGGTCCTACTAACTATGGCTACACCTTC. It yields the protein CASAGPTNYGYTF.

This chain joins TRBV28 and TRBJ1-2, with D perhaps TRBD1 (5 bases). The CDR3 is 15 amino acids. The germline CDR1 and CDR2 sequences are MDHEN and SYDVKM. Trimming pared 5 bases from V and 0 bases from J, leaving 13 bases between. CDR3 residues: CASSAAGVTNYGYTF. Here the CDR3 DNA reads TGTGCCAGCAGTGCGGCGGGGGTAACTAACTATGGCTACACCTTC.

V gene TRBV11-2 combines with J gene TRBJ2-5; TRBD2 matches at 11 bases. The CDR3 consists of 15 residues. The V gene's germline CDR1 is SGHAT and CDR2 FQNNGV. The trim removed 1 base at V and 2 bases at J, leaving 0 bases unmatched. CDR3 bases: TGTGCCAGCAGCTTAGGACTAGCGGGACAAGAGACCCAGTACTTC. It yields the protein CASSLGLAGQETQYF.

J is TRBJ2-1 and V is TRBV7-9; 7 bases match TRBD2. Germline CDR1 SEHNR, CDR2 FQNEAQ (reference sequence). This CDR3 is 15 amino acids long. V shed 0 bases and J 7 bases; nucleotides not matched to a gene: 6. DNA for the CDR3: TGTGCCAGCAGCTTAGCGATGGGACTACGGAATGAGCAGTTCTTC. Amino acids: CASSLAMGLRNEQFF.